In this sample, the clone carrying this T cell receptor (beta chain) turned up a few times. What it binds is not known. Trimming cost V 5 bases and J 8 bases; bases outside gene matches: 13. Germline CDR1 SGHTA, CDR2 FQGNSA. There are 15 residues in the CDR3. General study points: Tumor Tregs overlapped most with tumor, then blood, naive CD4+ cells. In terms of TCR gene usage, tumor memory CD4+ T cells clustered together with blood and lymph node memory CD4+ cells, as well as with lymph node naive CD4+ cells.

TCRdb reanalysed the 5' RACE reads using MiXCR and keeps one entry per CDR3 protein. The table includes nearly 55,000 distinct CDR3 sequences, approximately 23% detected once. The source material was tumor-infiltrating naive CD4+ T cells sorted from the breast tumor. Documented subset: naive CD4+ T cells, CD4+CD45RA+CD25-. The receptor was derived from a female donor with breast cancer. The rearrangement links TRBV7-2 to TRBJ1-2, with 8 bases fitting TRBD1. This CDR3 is CASSAGHGQGFGYTF. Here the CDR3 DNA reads TGTGCCAGCAGCGCCGGTCATGGACAGGGCTTCGGCTACACCTTC.